Listed below are T cell receptor beta chains from one sample, sequenced in a study of blood T cells in healthy people across ages. TCRdb re-called the 5' RACE reads through MiXCR, storing one row per CDR3 protein. The data show roughly 730,000 distinct CDR3 sequences, more than 55% seen once. The specimen sequenced was blood. The receptors derive from a man aged 35-49 years in good health. CDR3s include the opening cysteine and the closing phenylalanine or tryptophan. A D gene is named only where the DNA matches it firmly. Expanded clones are given a class, and other clones once, few, many or no size at all.

CASSLNGPTDTQYF	TGTGCCAGCAGCCTAAATGGACCCACAGATACGCAGTATTTT	TRBV6-5	TRBJ2-3	.	once
CSAPTSGSRYEQYF	TGCAGTGCTCCCACTAGCGGGAGTCGGTACGAGCAGTACTTC	TRBV20-1	TRBJ2-7	TRBD2	.
CASTQRLATTDTQYF	TGTGCCAGCACCCAACGGCTAGCAACCACAGATACGCAGTATTTT	TRBV6-5	TRBJ2-3	.	few
CSASPLAGVGETQYF	TGCAGTGCTAGTCCTCTAGCGGGAGTTGGCGAGACCCAGTACTTC	TRBV20-1	TRBJ2-5	TRBD2	few
CASSLSRVWHYTF	TGTGCCAGCAGTTTGAGTAGGGTATGGCACTACACCTTC	TRBV12-3/TRBV12-4	TRBJ1-2	.	.
CSATGSGYNEQFF	TGCAGCGCCACGGGGTCGGGATACAATGAGCAGTTCTTC	TRBV29-1	TRBJ2-1	.	.
CASSFSSVAGYEQYF	TGTGCCAGCAGTTTTAGTTCTGTAGCCGGCTACGAGCAGTACTTC	TRBV12-3/TRBV12-4	TRBJ2-7	.	.
CSARDPTGLGSPLHF	TGCAGTGCTAGAGACCCGACAGGCTTGGGTTCACCCCTCCACTTT	TRBV20-1	TRBJ1-6	.	.
CSATTDITDTQYF	TGCAGTGCGACGACAGACATCACAGATACGCAGTATTTT	TRBV20-1	TRBJ2-3	.	.
CASSDQPGINYGYTF	TGTGCCAGCAGTGACCAGCCGGGGATTAACTATGGCTACACCTTC	TRBV2	TRBJ1-2	.	.
CASRVLGELFF	TGTGCCAGCAGGGTTTTGGGGGAACTGTTTTTT	TRBV28	TRBJ1-4	.	.
CASSLGTSMRETQYF	TGTGCCAGCAGCTTAGGGACATCCATGCGGGAGACCCAGTACTTC	TRBV7-8	TRBJ2-5	.	.
CASSVEAGEVTDTQYF	TGTGCCAGCAGCGTAGAAGCGGGAGAGGTGACAGATACGCAGTATTTT	TRBV7-2	TRBJ2-3	TRBD2	few
CASSLEGQGVNTGELFF	TGCGCCAGCAGCTTGGAAGGACAGGGGGTTAACACCGGGGAGCTGTTTTTT	TRBV5-1	TRBJ2-2	TRBD1	.
CASSLTGYDQPQHF	TGTGCCAGCAGTTTGACGGGGTATGATCAGCCCCAGCATTTT	TRBV12-3/TRBV12-4	TRBJ1-5	.	few
CASTDFKTQYF	TGTGCCAGCACCGACTTTAAGACCCAGTACTTC	TRBV6-5	TRBJ2-5	.	once
CADAPTYNEQFF	TGTGCCGACGCTCCCACCTACAATGAGCAGTTCTTC	TRBV7-9	TRBJ2-1	.	.
CASSLPQGRGQETQYF	TGTGCCAGCAGTTTACCCCAGGGAAGAGGTCAAGAGACCCAGTACTTC	TRBV28	TRBJ2-5	.	.
CASSFDRTADTQYF	TGCGCCAGCAGCTTTGACAGGACCGCAGATACGCAGTATTTT	TRBV5-1	TRBJ2-3	.	.
CASSLTAAGANVLTF	TGCGCCAGCAGCTTGACGGCAGCTGGGGCCAACGTCCTGACTTTC	TRBV5-1	TRBJ2-6	.	.
CASSLALAAGATDTQYF	TGCGCCAGCAGCTTGGCCCTAGCGGCGGGAGCAACAGATACGCAGTATTTT	TRBV5-1	TRBJ2-3	TRBD2	few
CASSTEGQGAWYEQYF	TGTGCCAGCAGCACGGAGGGACAGGGGGCGTGGTACGAGCAGTACTTC	TRBV7-2	TRBJ2-7	TRBD1	few
CASNFFPSGRFGEQYF	TGTGCCAGCAACTTTTTCCCTTCGGGGCGGTTTGGGGAGCAGTACTTC	TRBV27	TRBJ2-7	.	.
CASREQTGTEQYF	TGTGCCAGCAGAGAGCAGACAGGGACCGAGCAGTACTTC	TRBV6-4	TRBJ2-7	TRBD1	.
CASSRNRGIRANVLTF	TGTGCCAGCAGCAGAAACAGGGGTATTCGTGCCAACGTCCTGACTTTC	TRBV3-1	TRBJ2-6	TRBD1	.
CASSHRPTNRGIRQETQYF	TGTGCCAGCAGCCACCGCCCGACCAACAGGGGGATTAGGCAAGAGACCCAGTACTTC	TRBV14	TRBJ2-5	TRBD1	.
CASSQKELGQGFYEQYF	TGCGCCAGCAGCCAAAAAGAATTGGGACAGGGGTTCTACGAGCAGTACTTC	TRBV4-1	TRBJ2-7	TRBD1	.
CASSHGTSGDTQYF	TGCGCCAGCAGCCATGGGACCTCCGGGGATACGCAGTATTTT	TRBV5-1	TRBJ2-3	.	.
CTSSGEGLLSYEQYF	TGTACCAGCAGTGGGGAGGGACTACTTTCCTACGAGCAGTACTTC	TRBV2	TRBJ2-7	TRBD2	.
CATSVQETQYF	TGTGCCACCAGTGTACAAGAGACCCAGTACTTC	TRBV24-1	TRBJ2-5	.	.
CASSQETGLGPQHF	TGCGCCAGCAGCCAAGAGACAGGGCTTGGTCCCCAGCATTTT	TRBV4-1	TRBJ1-5	TRBD1	.
CASSLWTGGRDAQYF	TGTGCCAGCAGCTTATGGACAGGGGGCAGAGATGCGCAGTATTTT	TRBV7-2	TRBJ2-3	TRBD1	.
CSATDGTKNIQYF	TGCAGTGCTACAGACGGTACCAAAAACATTCAGTACTTC	TRBV20-1	TRBJ2-4	.	.
CASSLPRTGPIDEQYF	TGTGCCAGCAGTCTTCCTCGGACAGGACCTATTGACGAGCAGTACTTC	TRBV28	TRBJ2-7	TRBD1	.
CASTKEDTQYF	TGTGCCAGCACCAAGGAGGATACGCAGTATTTT	TRBV7-8	TRBJ2-3	.	.
CASSHRGRLDTEAFF	TGTGCCAGCAGCCACAGGGGGAGATTGGACACTGAAGCTTTCTTT	TRBV14	TRBJ1-1	TRBD1	.
CATSDGRDGEKLFF	TGTGCCACCAGTGATGGCAGGGATGGAGAAAAACTGTTTTTT	TRBV24-1	TRBJ1-4	.	.
CSAREGTGTYTF	TGCAGTGCTAGAGAGGGGACAGGGACCTACACCTTC	TRBV20-1	TRBJ1-2	TRBD1	.
CASSVPRSGVARDTQYF	TGTGCCAGCAGCGTACCCAGAAGCGGGGTTGCACGAGATACGCAGTATTTT	TRBV9	TRBJ2-3	TRBD2	.
CSAHPGVGVNEQFF	TGCAGTGCTCACCCCGGGGTTGGGGTCAATGAGCAGTTCTTC	TRBV20-1	TRBJ2-1	.	few
CASSQAFWPGGQYF	TGCGCCAGCAGCCAGGCCTTCTGGCCGGGGGGGCAGTATTTT	TRBV4-1	TRBJ2-3	TRBD2	.
CASLGNPEETQYF	TGTGCCAGCCTCGGAAACCCCGAAGAGACCCAGTACTTC	TRBV13	TRBJ2-5	.	.
CASSYARDRYAYF	TGTGCCAGCAGTTACGCCCGGGACAGATACGCGTATTTT	TRBV6-5	TRBJ2-3	TRBD1	.
CASSPRAGGGTPEQFF	TGTGCCAGCAGCCCTCGTGCTGGAGGCGGTACACCTGAGCAGTTCTTC	TRBV7-2	TRBJ2-1	.	.
CSVDDWTGGAFF	TGCAGCGTTGATGACTGGACCGGGGGAGCTTTCTTT	TRBV29-1	TRBJ1-1	.	.
CATSRLAGTSGDGYNEQFF	TGTGCCACCAGCAGATTAGCCGGGACTAGCGGGGATGGCTACAATGAGCAGTTCTTC	TRBV15	TRBJ2-1	TRBD2	.
CSARPIREGLSYEQYF	TGCAGTGCTAGACCCATCCGCGAGGGTCTCTCCTACGAGCAGTACTTC	TRBV20-1	TRBJ2-7	.	.
CASSGTVGESQYF	TGTGCCAGCAGCGGGACCGTCGGAGAGAGCCAGTACTTC	TRBV6-5	TRBJ2-7	.	.
CASSTSGINNEQYF	TGTGCCAGCAGTACTAGCGGAATAAACAATGAGCAGTACTTC	TRBV12-3/TRBV12-4	TRBJ2-5	TRBD2	.
CASRKLDGETQYF	TGTGCCAGCAGAAAACTGGACGGCGAGACCCAGTACTTC	TRBV2	TRBJ2-5	.	few
CASSTLLGAIETQFF	TGTGCCAGCAGTACCCTCTTGGGGGCCATAGAGACCCAGTTCTTC	TRBV6-5	TRBJ2-1	.	.
CASSLLLAGEVTDTQYF	TGTGCCAGCAGCTTATTGCTAGCGGGAGAAGTAACAGATACGCAGTATTTT	TRBV7-2	TRBJ2-3	TRBD2	.
CASSWGYGQKNYEQYF	TGCGCCAGCAGCTGGGGCTACGGACAGAAAAACTACGAGCAGTACTTC	TRBV5-1	TRBJ2-7	.	.